These 27 T cell receptor beta chains share one sample of origin, sequenced in a study of breast tumors, draining lymph nodes, adjacent tissues. Samples came from axillary lymph nodes draining the breast cancer. TCRdb called the multiplex PCR reads again in MiXCR, with one record for every CDR3 protein. The sample lists around 150,000 distinct CDR3 sequences; around a third were seen once. The sample taken for sequencing was axillary lymph node tissue. All receptors derive from a female donor with breast cancer. Some clones in this sample may be carry-over from other donors' samples.

In this sample, this clonotype turned up many times. The rearrangement uses TRBV18 and TRBJ1-2, with 7 nucleotides matching TRBD1. J gave up 2 bases and V 2 bases, and 2 bases lay outside the gene matches. Germline values: CDR1 KGHSH, CDR2 LQKENI. CDR3 length equals 14 residues. The CDR3 region has the DNA TGTGCCAGCTCACCAGGACAGGAAAACTATGGCTACACCTTC. Protein sequence: CASSPGQENYGYTF.

Worth noting for this clonotype: A much larger clone is a single base away; this may be a read error. The rearrangement links TRBV15 to TRBJ2-4, with D maybe TRBD2 (7 bases). Germline-derived CDR1 and CDR2 are LNHNV and YYDKDF (reference sequence). The V gene lost 5 bases and the J gene lost 6 bases, with 17 bases spanning the gap. The CDR3 contains 15 residues. This CDR3 reads CATSGGGGQGNIQYF. The DNA of the CDR3 is TGTGCCACCAGCGGGGGGGGGGGACAAGGAAACATTCAGTACTTC.

In its sample, this clonotype was seen many times. V gene TRBV5-8 combines with J gene TRBJ2-6, with 7 bases lining up with TRBD1. V lost 4 bases and J lost 0; bases outside the gene matches: 4. The CDR3 consists of 16 residues. Germline CDR1 reads SGHTS; CDR2 reads YDEGEE. CDR3 amino acids: CASSRTGTSGANVLTF. DNA of the CDR3: TGTGCCAGCAGCCGGACAGGAACCTCTGGGGCCAACGTCCTGACTTTC.

This clonotype was found many times. The chain joins TRBV12-5 to TRBJ1-5; D is possibly TRBD1 (6 bases). Germline V gene lookup returns CDR1 LGHNT and CDR2 FRNRAP. Trimming left V 6 bases short and J 11 bases short, with 26 bases between. The CDR3 totals 16 residues. The CDR3 here is CASGSDRTSSLWAQHF. The CDR3 nucleotides read TGTGCTAGTGGCTCGGACAGAACCTCCTCGCTCTGGGCCCAGCATTTT.

V is TRBV12-3 or TRBV12-4 and J is TRBJ1-6; 8 bases are shared with TRBD1. CDR3 length: 15 amino acids. The V and J ends lost 1 base and 6 bases, in that order; junction bases with no gene match: 2. CDR3 nucleotides: TGTGCCAGCAGTTTAGGCGACAGGGGTAATTCACCCCTCCACTTT. Translating it yields CASSLGDRGNSPLHF.

This rearrangement joins TRBV6-5 to TRBJ2-3; 10 bases fit TRBD1. V gave up 7 bases and J gave up 5 bases; unmatched junction bases: 6. Germline V CDR1 and CDR2: MNHEY, SVGAGI. This CDR3 spans 14 amino acids. CDR3 sequence (DNA): TGTGCCAGCAATGGACAGGGGGTAGGAGATACGCAGTATTTT. The encoded protein is CASNGQGVGDTQYF.

About this clonotype: A much larger clone lies one base from this, so it may be a read error. This chain links TRBV11-2 with TRBJ1-6; a possible D gene is TRBD1 (6 bases). Germline assignment: CDR1 SGHAT and CDR2 FQNNGV. The CDR3 has 17 amino acids. The CDR3 DNA reads as TGTGGCAGCAGCTTAGAGAGTCGGCAGGGGCCCAATTCACCCCTCCACTTT. This translates into CGSSLESRQGPNSPLHF. Filled out from reference TRBV11-2 and TRBJ1-6, the complete variable domain reads EAGVAQSPRYKIIEKRQSVAFWCNPISGHATLYWYQQILGQGPKLLIQFQNNGVVDDSQLPKDRFSAERLKGVDSTLKIQPAKLEDSAVYLCGSSLESRQGPNSPLHFGNGTRLTVT.

The chain couples TRBV27 to TRBJ1-2, with D unclear. The CDR3 length is 13 residues. Germline V lookup: CDR1 MNHEY, CDR2 SMNVEV (reference sequence). With 11 bases removed from V and 8 bases from J, the gap between germline ends came to 21 bases. This CDR3 is CAGNLSGLQGYTF. For the CDR3, the DNA is TGTGCCGGCAATCTATCGGGTTTGCAGGGCTACACCTTC.

This clonotype was detected many times. The CDR3 DNA is TGTGCCAGCAGTGTGGGGGTTTCTGGAAACACCATATATTTT. This encodes CASSVGVSGNTIYF. This chain uses TRBV2 with TRBJ1-3; D is possibly TRBD1 (5 bases). Germline V gene lookup returns CDR1 SNHLY and CDR2 FYNNEI. V lost 4 bases and J 1 base, leaving 8 bases between the germline ends. The CDR3 sequence is 14 residues long.

This clonotype was recorded at least ten times. The V call is TRBV3-1, the J call TRBJ2-1; tentative D call: TRBD1 (6 bases). This CDR3 is built from 15 residues. V dropped 4 bases and J dropped 0 bases, with 10 bases sitting between them. Germline V lookup: CDR1 LGHDT, CDR2 YNNKEL (reference sequence). The CDR3 DNA reads TGTGCCAGCAGCCCAAGGGGGAGCTCCTACAATGAGCAGTTCTTC. Translating gives CASSPRGSSYNEQFF.

This clonotype came up many times. The chain is built from TRBV12-3 or TRBV12-4 and TRBJ2-7; TRBD2 matches 7 bases. This CDR3 comprises 14 residues. The junction had 2 bases not matched to a gene; V was cut back by 3 bases and J by 0 bases. The CDR3 here is CASSLGGSSYEQYF. In DNA, the CDR3 is TGTGCCAGCAGTTTGGGAGGGAGCTCCTACGAGCAGTACTTC.

This clonotype came up many times. The chain couples TRBV11-2 to TRBJ1-6; the D gene is possibly TRBD1 (5 bases). Germline CDR1 and CDR2: SGHAT and FQNNGV. The CDR3 loop spans 15 amino acids. Trimming shortened V by 2 bases and J by 10 bases, and 15 bases separated the two germline ends. The DNA for the CDR3 is TGTGCCAGCAGCTTACAAGGGTCCAGGGACTCACCCCTCCACTTT. It translates to CASSLQGSRDSPLHF. The variable domain in full, completed from reference TRBV11-2 and TRBJ1-6, reads EAGVAQSPRYKIIEKRQSVAFWCNPISGHATLYWYQQILGQGPKLLIQFQNNGVVDDSQLPKDRFSAERLKGVDSTLKIQPAKLEDSAVYLCASSLQGSRDSPLHFGNGTRLTVT.

There are many counts of this clonotype. This rearrangement joins TRBV10-3 to TRBJ1-5; D is possibly TRBD1 (5 bases). The CDR3 consists of 15 residues. The ends were cut back, 11 bases at V and 0 bases at J, with 17 bases in the middle. Germline-derived CDR1 and CDR2 are ENHRY and SYGVKD. In nucleotides, the CDR3 is TGTGCCGCCTGGGGGAGAAATGATAGCAATCAGCCCCAGCATTTT. Protein product: CAAWGRNDSNQPQHF.

This clonotype was recorded many times. The chain uses TRBV12-3 or TRBV12-4 and TRBJ2-5; 8 nucleotides agree with TRBD1. This CDR3 is built from 14 residues. Trimming removed 2 bases from V and 7 bases from J; junction bases left unmatched: 6. The CDR3 sequence is CASSLQGAGVTQYF. CDR3 nucleotides: TGTGCCAGCAGTTTACAGGGGGCCGGCGTGACCCAGTACTTC.

Points on this clonotype: One junction end disagrees with the germline gene, perhaps due to a read error. This chain links TRBV19 with TRBJ1-3; 7 bases match TRBD1. The germline V gene encodes CDR1 LNHDA and CDR2 SQIVND (reference sequence). CDR3 length: 16 amino acids. The CDR3 DNA is TGTGCCAGTAGTATTTCGGACAGGACCACTGGAAACACTATATATTTT. Amino acid sequence: CASSISDRTTGNTIYF.

This clonotype occurred many times. This rearrangement joins TRBV6-5 to TRBJ2-5, with 8 bases identical to TRBD2. The CDR3 loop spans 14 amino acids. CDR1 MNHEY and CDR2 SVGAGI come from the germline V gene. Unmatched junction bases numbered 5, after V lost 6 bases and J lost 2 bases. The CDR3 is CASRPGGAQETQYF. For the CDR3, the DNA is TGTGCCAGCAGGCCGGGGGGGGCTCAAGAGACCCAGTACTTC.

This clonotype was picked up a small number of times. It may be a read error: a sequence one base away is much more abundant. The chain employs TRBV20-1 and TRBJ2-6; a possible D gene is TRBD2 (6 bases). CDR1 and CDR2 (germline): DFQATT, SNEGSKA (reference sequence). There are 14 residues in the CDR3. The DNA of the CDR3 is TGCAGTGCCAGAACTAGCTCTGGGGCCACCGTCCTGACTTTC. Its protein is CSARTSSGATVLTF.

The table lists this clonotype with many counts. Here the CDR3 DNA reads TGTGCCAGCAGCTTAGGGGCAGGGACGTATTCACCCCTCCACTTT. Residues: CASSLGAGTYSPLHF. The chain combines TRBV7-2 with TRBJ1-6; D is possibly TRBD1 (5 bases). This CDR3 spans 15 amino acids. The V gene lost 1 base and the J gene lost 8 bases, with 12 bases spanning the gap. Germline V gives CDR1 SGHTA, CDR2 FQGNSA.

This chain links TRBV7-8 with TRBJ1-1; no clear D. V lost 8 bases and J 1 base, leaving 8 bases between the germline ends. This CDR3 region has 12 residues. Per germline, CDR1 SGHVS and CDR2 FQNEAQ. CDR3 loop: CASWRRNTEAFF. Here the CDR3 DNA reads TGTGCCAGCTGGAGGAGGAACACTGAAGCTTTCTTT.

This clonotype was recorded at least ten times. The rearrangement links TRBV6-1 to TRBJ2-3, with D maybe TRBD1 (6 bases). The germline gives CDR1 MNHNS, CDR2 SASEGT. Trimming removed 4 bases at V and 5 bases at J, with 10 bases between. The CDR3 is made up of 13 amino acids. CDR3 loop: CASSARGIDTQYF. As DNA, the CDR3 is TGTGCCAGCAGTGCTAGGGGGATAGATACGCAGTATTTT.

This clonotype was detected ten times or more. This chain links TRBV6-5 with TRBJ1-6; the D gene is possibly TRBD1 (6 bases). CDR1 and CDR2 from the germline V gene are MNHEY and SVGAGI. This CDR3 region has 15 residues. V dropped 5 bases and J dropped 9 bases, with 17 bases sitting between them. The CDR3 DNA reads as TGTGCCAGCAGTCCCTGGGCAGGGGAGGCTTCACCCCTCCACTTT. Residues: CASSPWAGEASPLHF.

This chain joins TRBV19 and TRBJ1-2, with a possible D match to TRBD1 (6 bases). Germline loops: CDR1 LNHDA, CDR2 SQIVND (reference sequence). The CDR3 spans 15 residues. V was pared by 6 bases and J by 6 bases, with 20 bases between. The CDR3, as DNA: TGTGCCAGTAGCGCGACTAGCGGGGGCGCAAATGGCTACACCTTC. As protein: CASSATSGGANGYTF.

This clonotype has a count of ten or more. V usage is TRBV6-2 or TRBV6-3 and J usage is TRBJ2-7; perhaps TRBD1 as D (5 bases). Trimming removed 5 bases from V and 2 bases from J, with 10 bases in between. CDR3 length: 13 residues. Germline CDR1 and CDR2: MNHEY and SVGEGT. The CDR3 region has the DNA TGTGCCAGCAGTGACGGACAACCCTACGAGCAGTACGTC. Amino acids: CASSDGQPYEQYV.

This chain joins TRBV6-6 and TRBJ2-5; the match to TRBD2 covers 8 bases. The CDR3 contains 15 residues. Per the germline V gene, CDR1 is MNHNY and CDR2 is SVGAGI (reference sequence). Trimming at V came to 2 bases and at J to 3 bases, leaving 5 bases not matched to a gene. CDR3 nucleotides: TGTGCCAGCAGTTACCTCGGGGGGGGGGAAGAGACCCAGTACTTC. Translation: CASSYLGGGEETQYF.

At least ten counts were recorded for this clonotype. V is TRBV28 and J is TRBJ2-7; the D call may be TRBD1 or TRBD2 (5 bases each). Germline values: CDR1 MDHEN, CDR2 SYDVKM. Trimming pared 4 bases from V and 4 bases from J, leaving 17 bases between. The CDR3 has 15 amino acids. The CDR3 here is CASSYRDVRRYEQYF. CDR3 DNA: TGTGCCAGCAGTTACCGGGACGTAAGGCGTTACGAGCAGTACTTC.

This clonotype was counted at least ten times. The V and J genes are TRBV20-1 and TRBJ2-1, with 10 bases matching TRBD2. The CDR3 sequence is 11 residues long. The germline V gene encodes CDR1 DFQATT and CDR2 SNEGSKA (reference sequence). V was pared by 0 bases and J by 14 bases, with 1 base of the junction left unmatched. CDR3 DNA sequence: TGCAGTGCTAGAGATCTAGCGGGGGAGTTCTTC. As protein: CSARDLAGEFF.

The chain employs TRBV18 and TRBJ2-3; 9 bases align to TRBD1. Looked up from germline, CDR1 is KGHSH and CDR2 is LQKENI. J was trimmed by 2 bases and V by 0 bases; bases with no gene match: 3. This CDR3 spans 16 amino acids. CDR3 sequence reads: CASSPPGQGDTDTQYF. The CDR3 nucleotides read TGTGCCAGCTCACCACCGGGACAGGGAGACACAGATACGCAGTATTTT.